These 11 T cell receptor beta chains share one sample of origin, sequenced in a study of T cell responses to AZD1222 COVID-19 vaccine. Generated by immunoSEQ multiplex PCR, the TCRdb table keeps only in-frame clones and is missing some. The data show 150,000 or so clones, 91% seen once. This specimen was peripheral blood, taken 28 days after the second AZD1222 dose. The origin of the receptors is an adult who received the AZD1222 COVID-19 vaccine.

The chain links TRBV29-1 to TRBJ2-5; D remains unclear. This CDR3 comprises 12 residues. The V gene lost 0 bases and the J gene lost 6 bases, with 8 bases spanning the gap. From germline, CDR1 is SQVTM and CDR2 ANQGSEA. CDR3 DNA sequence: TGCAGCGTTGAAGAAGGCGGAAAGACCCAGTACTTC. It codes for CSVEEGGKTQYF.

This sequence joins TRBV4-3 and TRBJ2-2; 10 bases map to TRBD2. Germline lookup yields CDR1 LGHNA and CDR2 YSLEER. This CDR3 is 15 amino acids long. J gave up 6 bases and V 0 bases, and 1 base lay outside the gene matches. In nucleotides, the CDR3 is TGCGCCAGCAGCCAAGATCTAGCGGGAGCCGGGGAGCTGTTTTTT. Encoded protein: CASSQDLAGAGELFF.

This clone was seen just once. The V call is TRBV19, the J call TRBJ1-2; TRBD1 matches at 11 bases. The CDR3 is 17 residues long. In germline, CDR1 is LNHDA, CDR2 SQIVND (reference sequence). The trim removed 4 bases at V and 0 bases at J, leaving 7 bases unmatched. CDR3 sequence: CASSKDRGLLANYGYTF. In DNA form, the CDR3 reads TGTGCCAGTAGTAAGGACAGGGGGCTCCTAGCTAACTATGGCTACACCTTC.

V and J are TRBV7-9 and TRBJ1-1; D is unresolved. Trimming removed 1 base at V and 4 bases at J, with 13 bases between. The germline gives CDR1 SEHNR, CDR2 FQNEAQ (reference sequence). The CDR3 runs 15 residues. The CDR3 loop is CASSLDVGVGTEAFF. For the CDR3, the DNA is TGTGCCAGCAGCTTAGACGTTGGAGTGGGCACTGAAGCTTTCTTT.

The chain's CDR3 is CASSSGDRMLSYEQYF. DNA for the CDR3: TGTGCCAGCAGCTCCGGGGACAGGATGCTCTCCTACGAGCAGTACTTC. The chain recombines TRBV5-4 with TRBJ2-7, with 8 bases fitting TRBD1. The CDR3 has 16 residues. V lost 3 bases and J lost 0; bases outside the gene matches: 8. Germline assignment: CDR1 SGHNT and CDR2 YYREEE (reference sequence).

This chain links TRBV28 with TRBJ1-1, with TRBD1 identical over 9 bases. With 4 bases clipped from V and 6 bases from J, the junction kept 6 bases outside the gene matches. The germline V gene has CDR1 MDHEN and CDR2 SYDVKM. CDR3 length equals 14 residues. CDR3 in amino acids: CASSSGTGMAEAFF. The CDR3 DNA reads as TGTGCCAGCAGTTCGGGGACAGGGATGGCTGAAGCTTTCTTT.

The gene calls are TRBV12-5 and TRBJ2-1; 15 bases fit TRBD2. This CDR3 has 19 residues. Trimming removed 5 bases from V and 0 bases from J; junction bases left unmatched: 8. The germline V gene has CDR1 LGHNT and CDR2 FRNRAP. In DNA form, the CDR3 reads TGTGCTAGTGGTCCGAGGACTAGCGGGAGGGCCAGCTCCTACAATGAGCAGTTCTTC. Amino acid sequence: CASGPRTSGRASSYNEQFF.

This chain links TRBV3-1 (or the pseudogene TRBV3-2) with TRBJ2-7; D might be TRBD1 or TRBD2, each matching 6 bases. The V end was cut by 6 bases, the J end by 3 bases, with 33 bases between. This CDR3 is 20 amino acids long. Germline loops: CDR1 LGHDT, CDR2 YNNKEL (reference sequence). In DNA form, the CDR3 reads TGTGCCAGCAGATTATCCGCGGAGGGAAGACAGGAGCCGATAAGCTACGAGCAGTACTTC. Encoded protein: CASRLSAEGRQEPISYEQYF.

This clone was seen only a few times. The chain employs TRBV18 and TRBJ2-4, with a tentative D call TRBD2 (5 bases). Germline CDR1 KGHSH, CDR2 LQKENI. V gave up 2 bases and J gave up 8 bases, with 7 bases separating them. The CDR3 extends over 12 amino acids. This chain's CDR3 is CASSPVGDIQYF. The CDR3 DNA reads TGTGCCAGCTCACCAGTGGGAGACATTCAGTACTTC.

DNA for the CDR3: TGCGCCAGCAGCCCGCGGACTAGCGGGCCCTCCGGGGAGACCCAGTACTTC. Translation gives CASSPRTSGPSGETQYF. The chain carries TRBV5-1 and TRBJ2-5, with 11 positions matching TRBD2. Trimming took 4 bases from V and 5 from J; bases not matched to a gene: 13. The length of the CDR3 is 17 residues. CDR1 is SGHRS and CDR2 is YFSETQ in the germline V gene.

With respect to this clone: Within the sample, other DNA sequences also encode this same CDR3. The chain couples TRBV24-1 to TRBJ1-1; D unresolved. This CDR3 spans 14 amino acids. Trimming left V 9 bases short and J 5 bases short, with 18 bases between. CDR1 is KGHDR and CDR2 is SFDVKD in the germline V gene. The CDR3 loop reads CATRGRTRETEAFF. CDR3 coding DNA: TGTGCCACCCGAGGACGGACCCGTGAGACTGAAGCTTTCTTT.